A selection of T cell receptor beta chains follows, all from one sample in a study of vaccination and CD4 T cells after COVID-19. These receptors have no known antigen. MiXCR, applied by TCRdb to the PCR reads, yields one record per CDR3 protein. The data hold 26,000 or so distinct CDR3 sequences, with around 45% observed a single time. What was sequenced was CD4+ T cells from blood, cultured in vitro. All receptors derive from a human donor who had recovered from COVID-19. The CDR3 runs from the conserved cysteine through the conserved F or W. A D gene is named only where the DNA matches it firmly. For some rows the clone size is stated as once, few or many, or as a class when expanded; others skip it.

j_gene: TRBJ2-5
abundance: -
v_gene: TRBV20-1
d_gene: TRBD2
CDR3aa: CSAISGGAGETQYF
CDR3nt: TGCAGTGCTATTAGCGGGGGGGCAGGGGAGACCCAGTACTTC

j_gene: TRBJ1-2
abundance: -
v_gene: TRBV9
d_gene: -
CDR3aa: CASSVARAEDGYTF
CDR3nt: TGTGCCAGCAGCGTAGCCAGGGCAGAGGATGGCTACACCTTC

j_gene: TRBJ1-2
abundance: few
v_gene: TRBV28
d_gene: -
CDR3aa: CASSLRHATLDYGYTF
CDR3nt: TGTGCCAGCAGTTTACGCCATGCCACTCTTGACTATGGCTACACCTTC

j_gene: TRBJ2-7
abundance: -
v_gene: TRBV28
d_gene: TRBD2
CDR3aa: CASGGRLAWSYEQYF
CDR3nt: TGTGCCAGCGGAGGAAGACTAGCGTGGTCCTACGAGCAGTACTTC

j_gene: TRBJ1-1
abundance: -
v_gene: TRBV6-1
d_gene: -
CDR3aa: CASHRILNTEAFF
CDR3nt: TGTGCCAGCCACAGGATTTTGAACACTGAAGCTTTCTTT

j_gene: TRBJ2-5
abundance: few
v_gene: TRBV11-2
d_gene: TRBD2
CDR3aa: CASSSTSGRGQETQYF
CDR3nt: TGTGCCAGCAGCTCGACTAGCGGGAGGGGACAAGAGACCCAGTACTTC

j_gene: TRBJ2-3
abundance: -
v_gene: TRBV7-2
d_gene: -
CDR3aa: CASRYMAGLQDTQYF
CDR3nt: TGTGCCAGCAGATATATGGCGGGACTTCAAGATACGCAGTATTTT

j_gene: TRBJ1-2
abundance: few
v_gene: TRBV27
d_gene: -
CDR3aa: CASSLSYGVITNYGYTF
CDR3nt: TGTGCCAGCAGTTTATCGTACGGGGTTATAACTAACTATGGCTACACCTTC

j_gene: TRBJ2-3
abundance: -
v_gene: TRBV2
d_gene: -
CDR3aa: CASTVSTDTQYF
CDR3nt: TGTGCCAGCACAGTAAGCACAGATACGCAGTATTTT

j_gene: TRBJ2-7
abundance: -
v_gene: TRBV28
d_gene: TRBD1
CDR3aa: CASSVTGASYEQYF
CDR3nt: TGTGCCAGCAGTGTAACAGGGGCGTCCTACGAGCAGTACTTC

j_gene: TRBJ2-7
abundance: -
v_gene: TRBV19
d_gene: TRBD1
CDR3aa: CASSADRVYEQYF
CDR3nt: TGTGCCAGTAGCGCCGACAGGGTCTACGAGCAGTACTTC

j_gene: TRBJ1-2
abundance: -
v_gene: TRBV6-1
d_gene: -
CDR3aa: CASSEARQRGYNGYTF
CDR3nt: TGTGCCAGCAGTGAAGCAAGACAGAGAGGATATAATGGCTACACCTTC

j_gene: TRBJ2-5
abundance: -
v_gene: TRBV11-1
d_gene: TRBD2
CDR3aa: CASSLGGRSGGRETQYF
CDR3nt: TGTGCCAGCAGCTTAGGAGGTCGGAGCGGGGGGCGGGAGACCCAGTACTTC

j_gene: TRBJ2-5
abundance: -
v_gene: TRBV21-1
d_gene: -
CDR3aa: CASSKEGTSGRAWETQYF
CDR3nt: TGTGCCAGCAGCAAAGAGGGGACTAGCGGGAGGGCCTGGGAGACCCAGTACTTC

j_gene: TRBJ2-3
abundance: -
v_gene: TRBV2
d_gene: TRBD2
CDR3aa: CASSQGLAGAGADTQYF
CDR3nt: TGTGCCAGCAGTCAGGGACTAGCGGGAGCGGGGGCAGATACGCAGTATTTT

j_gene: TRBJ2-2
abundance: -
v_gene: TRBV15
d_gene: TRBD1
CDR3aa: CATSRGEGGFDGELFF
CDR3nt: TGTGCCACCAGCAGAGGTGAAGGGGGCTTCGACGGGGAGCTGTTTTTT

j_gene: TRBJ2-3
abundance: -
v_gene: TRBV6-1
d_gene: -
CDR3aa: CASSEALPGGGRRGDTQYF
CDR3nt: TGTGCCAGCAGTGAAGCGCTTCCTGGGGGGGGGCGGCGGGGAGATACGCAGTATTTT

j_gene: TRBJ2-7
abundance: -
v_gene: TRBV7-2
d_gene: -
CDR3aa: CASSSGGLAYEQYF
CDR3nt: TGTGCCAGCAGCTCCGGTGGGCTAGCCTACGAGCAGTACTTC

j_gene: TRBJ2-5
abundance: -
v_gene: TRBV18
d_gene: -
CDR3aa: CASSPEEGATQYF
CDR3nt: TGTGCCAGCTCACCGGAGGAGGGTGCGACCCAGTACTTC

j_gene: TRBJ2-2
abundance: -
v_gene: TRBV2
d_gene: TRBD1
CDR3aa: CASRAGTGDTGELFF
CDR3nt: TGTGCCAGCAGGGCCGGGACAGGGGATACCGGGGAGCTGTTTTTT

j_gene: TRBJ1-1
abundance: -
v_gene: TRBV7-9
d_gene: -
CDR3aa: CASSFSRFLTGPNTEAFF
CDR3nt: TGTGCCAGCAGCTTCTCTCGGTTCTTGACAGGACCTAACACTGAAGCTTTCTTT

j_gene: TRBJ1-1
abundance: few
v_gene: TRBV25-1
d_gene: -
CDR3aa: CASSELLNTEAFF
CDR3nt: TGTGCCAGCAGTGAGCTCTTGAACACTGAAGCTTTCTTT

j_gene: TRBJ2-7
abundance: -
v_gene: TRBV28
d_gene: TRBD1
CDR3aa: CASSDRTGGVYEQYF
CDR3nt: TGTGCCAGCAGTGACCGGACAGGGGGCGTATACGAGCAGTACTTC

j_gene: TRBJ2-7
abundance: once
v_gene: TRBV5-1
d_gene: TRBD1
CDR3aa: CASSLDTGVPYEQYF
CDR3nt: TGCGCCAGCAGCTTGGACACAGGGGTCCCCTACGAGCAGTACTTC

j_gene: TRBJ2-3
abundance: -
v_gene: TRBV11-1
d_gene: TRBD2
CDR3aa: CASSSTLTSGTDTQYF
CDR3nt: TGTGCCAGCAGCTCCACCCTGACTAGCGGCACAGATACGCAGTATTTT